The next 29 T cell receptor beta chains were all read from a single sample in a study of T cells in Graves' hyperthyroidism and ophthalmopathy. Amplification of TCR beta CDR3 regions used RNA as the template. HTBI primers were employed in a first-round RT-PCR of the TCR CDR3. One entry per CDR3 protein, called by TCRdb with MiXCR from the multiplex PCR reads. The data show 610,000 or so distinct CDR3 sequences, 46% seen once. Sequenced: peripheral blood or thyroid tissue (not recorded which). The receptors shown here come from a woman aged 18-35 years with Graves' hyperthyroidism.

The sample holds many counts of this clonotype. The chain employs TRBV9 and TRBJ2-7; TRBD2 is a possible D gene (5 bases). This CDR3 contains 14 residues. Trimming shortened V by 3 bases and J by 2 bases, and 12 bases separated the two germline ends. CDR1 SGDLS and CDR2 YYNGEE come from the germline V gene. The CDR3 nucleotides read TGTGCCAGCAGCGCCCGTGGGCGGGCCTACGAGCAGTACTTC. Encoded protein: CASSARGRAYEQYF.

The CDR3 nucleotides read TGTGCCAGCAGCGCCCCTCTCGAGCAGTACTTC. It translates to CASSAPLEQYF. The chain carries TRBV5-5 and TRBJ2-7; D call uncertain. V was trimmed by 4 bases and J by 6 bases, leaving 8 bases between them. Germline V gene lookup returns CDR1 SGHKS and CDR2 YYEKEE (reference sequence). The CDR3 totals 11 residues.

This clonotype was recorded many times. The CDR3 DNA follows: TGTGCCAGCAGGACCGGACAAACGAGCTCCTACGAGCAGTACTTC. It yields the protein CASRTGQTSSYEQYF. The chain joins TRBV6-5 to TRBJ2-7, with D perhaps matching TRBD1 (5 bases). From germline, CDR1 is MNHEY and CDR2 SVGAGI. V lost 6 bases, J lost 0 bases, and 15 bases lay in between. This CDR3 is built from 15 residues.

Comment on this clonotype: The conserved final phenylalanine or tryptophan is absent from the CDR3, which likely points to a read error. The V and J genes are TRBV29-1 and TRBJ2-7; weak D call: TRBD2 (5 bases). Germline CDR1 reads SQVTM; CDR2 reads ANQGSEA. The CDR3 loop spans 13 amino acids. The CDR3 region has the DNA TGCAGCGTCCGAGGATCGGGGAAATACGGGCAGTACCTC. Translating gives CSVRGSGKYGQYL.

The chain employs TRBV20-1 and TRBJ1-2; 7 bases are a match to TRBD1. The germline gives CDR1 DFQATT, CDR2 SNEGSKA (reference sequence). The CDR3 totals 14 residues. Germline trimming cut 6 bases from V and 8 bases from J; bases unmatched to any gene: 15. The DNA for the CDR3 is TGCAGTGCAACGCTAGCGGGACAGCTTGAGGGCTACACCTTC. Translated: CSATLAGQLEGYTF.

This clonotype was seen ten or more times. This sequence joins TRBV12-3 or TRBV12-4 and TRBJ1-2; no clear D. Between the trimmed V and J ends, which lost 1 base and 4 bases, there was a span of 7 bases. The CDR3 has 13 residues. DNA of the CDR3: TGTGCCAGCAGTTTAGACAGTGTCTATGGCTACACCTTC. Its protein is CASSLDSVYGYTF.

The sample holds many counts of this clonotype. V is TRBV5-6 and J is TRBJ1-1; D is undetermined. Trimming removed 6 bases from V and 0 bases from J, with 9 bases in between. Germline CDR1 SGHDT, CDR2 YYEEEE. The CDR3 runs to 13 residues. CDR3 in amino acids: CASTRMVNTEAFF. The CDR3, as DNA: TGTGCCAGCACCCGGATGGTGAACACTGAAGCTTTCTTT.

This clonotype was counted ten times or more. V gene TRBV20-1 combines with J gene TRBJ1-3, with no clear D. This CDR3 contains 15 residues. V dropped 6 bases and J dropped 0 bases, with 15 bases sitting between them. Germline CDR1 DFQATT, CDR2 SNEGSKA (reference sequence). The CDR3 region has the DNA TGCAGTGCCCACCCTCCGTCAAACTCTGGAAACACCATATATTTT. Translated, it gives CSAHPPSNSGNTIYF.

V and J are TRBV10-3 and TRBJ2-7, with 8 positions matching TRBD1. CDR3 length: 15 amino acids. The V segment lost 3 bases and the J segment 7 bases; nucleotides outside the gene matches: 11. Germline CDR1 and CDR2: ENHRY and SYGVKD. The CDR3 bases are TGTGCCATCAGTGACCCAGGACAGGGAGGCGATGAGCAGTACTTC. Its translation: CAISDPGQGGDEQYF.

This clonotype was recorded at least ten times. The chain has TRBV6-1 and TRBJ1-2, with D perhaps matching TRBD1 (5 bases). With 3 bases removed from V and 4 bases from J, the gap between germline ends came to 12 bases. This CDR3 comprises 14 residues. Per germline, CDR1 MNHNS and CDR2 SASEGT. The CDR3 reads CASSEGRDSYGYTF. DNA of the CDR3: TGTGCCAGCAGTGAGGGCAGGGATTCCTATGGCTACACCTTC.

This clonotype was recorded many times. V usage is TRBV6-1 and J usage is TRBJ2-7; TRBD1 or TRBD2 may be the D gene (5 bases each). Trimming removed 8 bases at V and 2 bases at J, with 13 bases between. Germline V lookup: CDR1 MNHNS, CDR2 SASEGT. The CDR3 has 13 amino acids. This CDR3 is CASPRDGPYEQYF. The CDR3 DNA sequence: TGTGCCAGCCCTCGGGACGGCCCCTACGAGCAGTACTTC.

Turning to this clonotype: The conserved closing phenylalanine or tryptophan is absent in this CDR3, likely reflecting a read error. It is unclear where the CDR3 begins or ends on the DNA, so no DNA is shown, and the CDR3 is as TCRdb lists it. This chain uses TRBV2 with TRBJ1-3. The CDR3 spans 9 amino acids, including both terminal residues. Germline CDR1 reads SNHLY; CDR2 reads FYNNEI. CDR3 sequence: CASQRETNT.

This chain uses TRBV20-1 with TRBJ1-5; no firm D call. The CDR3 is 15 amino acids. CDR1 and CDR2 from the germline V gene are DFQATT and SNEGSKA (reference sequence). V lost 6 bases and J 5 bases, leaving 20 bases between the germline ends. The CDR3 here is CSAPKAGREYQPQHF. In nucleotides, the CDR3 is TGCAGTGCCCCCAAGGCGGGAAGAGAATATCAGCCCCAGCATTTT.

In the case of this clonotype: This sequence may be a read error, since a much larger clone differs from it by one base. The DNA of the CDR3 is TGCAGTGCTAGAGATCGTGGGGTAGAGCAGTACTTC. As protein: CSARDRGVEQYF. The chain combines TRBV20-1 with TRBJ2-7; no firm D call. Germline values: CDR1 DFQATT, CDR2 SNEGSKA (reference sequence). CDR3 length: 12 residues. V was cut by 0 bases and J by 7 bases, with 10 bases left in between.

V gene TRBV7-8 combines with J gene TRBJ1-5; D is perhaps TRBD1 (5 bases). V was trimmed by 6 bases and J by 4 bases, leaving 16 bases between them. CDR1 and CDR2 (germline): SGHVS, FQNEAQ. This CDR3 comprises 15 residues. The CDR3 DNA follows: TGTGCCAGCAGTTCACCGGGGCAAGGGAATCAGCCCCAGCATTTT. It specifies CASSSPGQGNQPQHF.

This clonotype was observed at least ten times. The rearrangement uses TRBV5-8 and TRBJ2-5; 9 nucleotides line up with TRBD2. Germline assignment: CDR1 SGHTS and CDR2 YDEGEE. Germline trimming cut 4 bases from V and 5 bases from J; bases unmatched to any gene: 3. This CDR3 spans 13 amino acids. The DNA for the CDR3 is TGTGCCAGCAGCGGTCTAGCGGGGGAGACCCAGTACTTC. The encoded protein is CASSGLAGETQYF.

Concerning this clonotype itself: A much larger clone differs from this one at a single base, so this may be a read error. The chain recombines TRBV5-6 with TRBJ1-5, with D uncertain. The CDR3 consists of 15 residues. Looked up from germline, CDR1 is SGHDT and CDR2 is YYEEEE. The V end was cut by 4 bases, the J end by 4 bases, with 15 bases between. CDR3 sequence reads: CASSTLLGRNQPQHF. CDR3 coding DNA: TGTGCCAGCAGCACCCTGCTCGGGAGGAATCAGCCCCAGCATTTT. Based on the CDR3 plus reference TRBV5-6 and TRBJ1-5, the full variable domain is DAGVTQSPTHLIKTRGQQVTLRCSPKSGHDTVSWYQQALGQGPQFIFQYYEEEERQRGNFPDRFSGHQFPNYSSELNVNALLLGDSALYLCASSTLLGRNQPQHFGDGTRLSIL.

V gene TRBV20-1 combines with J gene TRBJ2-7; 16 bases map to TRBD2. This CDR3 contains 16 residues. The germline CDR1 and CDR2 sequences are DFQATT and SNEGSKA (reference sequence). Losses at the gene ends were 4 bases for V and 3 bases for J; bases not matched to a gene: 6. The CDR3 DNA sequence: TGCAGTGCTAAGGGACTAGCGGGAGGGCCCTTCTACGAGCAGTACTTC. Protein sequence: CSAKGLAGGPFYEQYF.

This clonotype was recorded many times. The chain carries TRBV20-1 and TRBJ1-5, with 7 bases that match TRBD1. Per the germline V gene, CDR1 is DFQATT and CDR2 is SNEGSKA (reference sequence). The CDR3 has 15 amino acids. J gave up 2 bases and V 2 bases, and 6 bases lay outside the gene matches. CDR3 coding DNA: TGCAGTGCTAGACCCGACAGGGATGGCAATCAGCCCCAGCATTTT. The encoded protein is CSARPDRDGNQPQHF.

In regard to this clonotype: This may be a read error: a much more frequent sequence differs by one nucleotide. The chain is built from TRBV3-1 and TRBJ2-7; 8 positions match TRBD1. V shed 5 bases and J 2 bases; nucleotides not matched to a gene: 8. This CDR3 has 15 amino acids. Per the germline V gene, CDR1 is LGHDT and CDR2 is YNNKEL (reference sequence). CDR3 in DNA: TGTGCCAGCAGCGACAGGACAGGGCCGCCCTACGAGCAGTACTTC. Translated: CASSDRTGPPYEQYF.

This clonotype has a count of ten or more. This rearrangement joins TRBV10-3 to TRBJ1-1; D not resolved. Germline V gives CDR1 ENHRY, CDR2 SYGVKD. Trimming cost V 0 bases and J 5 bases, with 22 bases left between them. This CDR3 is built from 18 residues. In nucleotides, the CDR3 is TGTGCCATCAGTGAGTCGAAAGTAGGCGGTGAGATGGGAACTGAAGCTTTCTTT. Protein: CAISESKVGGEMGTEAFF.

This clonotype came up once. At one end, the junction sequence differs from germline, possibly due to a read error. The J gene is TRBJ1-2, the V gene TRBV7-2, with a tentative D call TRBD1 (5 bases). Per germline, CDR1 SGHTA and CDR2 FQGNSA. The CDR3 totals 12 residues. The CDR3, as DNA: TGTGTCAGCAGCTTGGGGGTCTGGGGCTACACCTTC. Amino acids: CVSSLGVWGYTF. Full variable domain (rest looked up from reference TRBV7-2 and TRBJ1-2): GAGVSQSPSNKVTEKGKDVELRCDPISGHTALYWYRQSLGQGLEFLIYFQGNSAPDKSGLPSDRFSAERTGGSVSTLTIQRTQQEDSAVYLCVSSLGVWGYTFGSGTRLTVV.

The V gene is TRBV7-2, the J gene TRBJ1-5; D may be TRBD1 (6 bases). There are 14 residues in the CDR3. The germline V gene encodes CDR1 SGHTA and CDR2 FQGNSA. Trimming left V 5 bases short and J 4 bases short, with 12 bases between. In nucleotides, the CDR3 is TGTGCCAGCAGCGCCGGGACACCTAATCAGCCCCAGCATTTT. Protein: CASSAGTPNQPQHF.

This clonotype was counted at least ten times. The chain links TRBV12-3 or TRBV12-4 to TRBJ1-1, with 7 bases matching TRBD1. J was trimmed by 3 bases and V by 6 bases; bases with no gene match: 10. This CDR3 region has 15 residues. Here the CDR3 reads CASSSRGQRYTEAFF. CDR3 DNA sequence: TGTGCCAGCAGCTCCCGGGGACAGCGGTACACTGAAGCTTTCTTT.

In regard to this clonotype: This may come from a read error, since a much larger clone is one base off. The genes are TRBV10-3 and TRBJ1-1, with TRBD1 identical over 7 bases. The CDR3 spans 14 residues. Germline V gene data show CDR1 as ENHRY and CDR2 as SYGVKD. CDR3 nucleotides: TGTGCCAGCGGTAGGGACAGTATGAACACTGAAGCTCTCTTT. Protein sequence: CASGRDSMNTEALF.

This clonotype was detected only a few times. Germline and junction disagree at one end, which may indicate a read error. The rearrangement joins TRBV30 to TRBJ1-1; D uncertain. Germline V lookup: CDR1 GTSNPN, CDR2 SVGIG (reference sequence). The CDR3 spans 15 residues. The CDR3 loop reads CARREGSVMNTEAFF. CDR3 nucleotides: TGTGCCCGGAGGGAGGGTTCAGTGATGAACACTGAAGCTTTCTTT.

A note on this clonotype: Without the conserved terminal phenylalanine or tryptophan, this CDR3 likely stems from a read error. V gene TRBV6-5 combines with J gene TRBJ2-7; D remains ambiguous. The V end lost 5 bases, the J end lost 2 bases, and 7 bases lay between the germline ends. The CDR3 loop spans 12 amino acids. In germline, CDR1 is MNHEY, CDR2 SVGAGI. The CDR3: CASSPTAYEQYL. CDR3 bases: TGTGCCAGCAGTCCTACAGCCTACGAGCAGTACCTC.

This chain uses TRBV2 with TRBJ1-2, with 10 bases lining up with TRBD1. The germline V gene has CDR1 SNHLY and CDR2 FYNNEI. The V gene end was trimmed by 6 bases and the J gene end by 7 bases; junction bases not matched to a gene: 11. The CDR3 loop spans 15 amino acids. This CDR3 reads CASSLTSGTGVGYTF. In DNA form, the CDR3 reads TGTGCCAGCAGCCTAACTAGCGGGACAGGGGTTGGCTACACCTTC.

This clonotype appeared many times. The chain uses TRBV4-1 and TRBJ2-7; tentatively, D is TRBD1 (6 bases). Germline CDR1 MGHRA, CDR2 YSYEKL. CDR3 length: 14 residues. V gave up 3 bases and J gave up 3 bases, with 12 bases separating them. The CDR3 DNA sequence: TGCGCCAGCAGCCACTCGGACAGTCTCTACGAGCAGTACTTC. Its translation is CASSHSDSLYEQYF.